Listed here are 20 T cell receptor beta chains from one sample, sequenced in a study of T cells in Graves' hyperthyroidism and ophthalmopathy. Amplification targeted TCR beta CDR3 regions from RNA transcripts. The HTBI set primed first-round TCR CDR3 RT-PCR. TCRdb ran MiXCR on the multiplex PCR reads and lists one entry per CDR3 protein. The top ten hold about 14% of the sample, which has approximately 400,000 distinct CDR3 sequences, approximately 15% seen once. Material: blood. These receptors were obtained from a woman aged 18-29 years with Graves' hyperthyroidism.

This clonotype was observed many times. The chain has TRBV2 and TRBJ1-1; D ambiguous. The CDR3 is 14 amino acids. Trimming removed 3 bases at V and 2 bases at J, with 10 bases between. CDR1 is SNHLY, CDR2 FYNNEI, per germline. CDR3 loop: CASSDRRPNTEAFF. CDR3 bases: TGTGCCAGCAGTGACAGACGCCCTAACACTGAAGCTTTCTTT.

The CDR3 sequence: CASTLGGVRPQHF. Here the CDR3 DNA reads TGTGCCAGCACCCTGGGGGGGGTACGGCCCCAGCATTTT. The rearrangement joins TRBV28 to TRBJ1-5, with D possibly being TRBD1 (5 bases). V was cut by 7 bases and J by 9 bases, with 16 bases left in between. The CDR3 is made up of 13 amino acids. Germline CDR1 is MDHEN and CDR2 is SYDVKM.

Ten or more counts support this clonotype. The V call is TRBV10-3, the J call TRBJ2-7; D remains ambiguous. Germline V gene sequence: CDR1 ENHRY, CDR2 SYGVKD. Trimming shortened V by 8 bases and J by 2 bases, and 4 bases separated the two germline ends. This CDR3 is built from 10 residues. The CDR3 bases are TGTGCCATCGCCGCCTACGAGCAGTACTTC. Residues: CAIAAYEQYF.

This clonotype has a count of ten or more. The rearrangement joins TRBV24-1 to TRBJ1-5, with D hard to call. The germline V gene has CDR1 KGHDR and CDR2 SFDVKD. The CDR3 contains 14 residues. Trimming stripped 2 bases from V and 0 bases from J, with 4 bases between. The CDR3 reads CATSDSFSNQPQHF. DNA of the CDR3: TGTGCCACCAGTGATTCGTTTAGCAATCAGCCCCAGCATTTT.

In its sample, this clonotype was seen many times. The rearrangement uses TRBV11-2 and TRBJ1-4; 8 bases align to TRBD1. The CDR3 consists of 15 residues. CDR1 is SGHAT and CDR2 is FQNNGV in the germline V gene. J gave up 3 bases and V 7 bases, and 7 bases lay outside the gene matches. CDR3 amino acids: CASNLGTGPNEKLFF. CDR3 sequence (DNA): TGTGCCAGCAACCTAGGGACAGGCCCTAATGAAAAACTGTTTTTT.

This clonotype was counted many times. This rearrangement joins TRBV7-2 to TRBJ1-5; D is possibly TRBD1 (6 bases). The germline V gene encodes CDR1 SGHTA and CDR2 FQGNSA. Trimming removed 3 bases from V and 2 bases from J, with 8 bases in between. The CDR3 consists of 14 residues. The CDR3 coding sequence is TGTGCCAGCAGCTTCGCAGGGGGCAATCAGCCCCAGCATTTT. Translated: CASSFAGGNQPQHF.

The J gene is TRBJ2-5, the V gene TRBV7-9; a weak D match, TRBD1 (6 bases). The V and J ends lost 4 bases and 2 bases respectively, with 17 bases between them. CDR1 SEHNR and CDR2 FQNEAQ come from the germline V gene (reference sequence). This CDR3 has 16 amino acids. The CDR3 coding sequence is TGTGCCAGCAGCTCGACAGGAGCCGACCCTCAAGAGACCCAGTACTTC. Translating gives CASSSTGADPQETQYF.

CDR3 nucleotide sequence: TGTGCCAGCAGATTGGGAATACAGGAGTTGGAGCAGTACTTC. Its translation is CASRLGIQELEQYF. V gene TRBV28 combines with J gene TRBJ2-7; TRBD1 might be the D (5 bases). The CDR3 sequence is 14 residues long. In germline, CDR1 is MDHEN, CDR2 SYDVKM. The V and J ends lost 6 bases and 7 bases respectively, with 19 bases between them.

This chain uses TRBV7-2 with TRBJ2-7; possibly TRBD1 or TRBD2 for D (5 bases each). CDR3 size: 14 residues. Germline CDR1 SGHTA, CDR2 FQGNSA. Trimming shortened V by 4 bases and J by 2 bases, and 12 bases separated the two germline ends. As DNA, the CDR3 is TGTGCCAGCAGCTCCCACGGGGCAACCTACGAGCAGTACTTC. The encoded protein is CASSSHGATYEQYF. The entire variable domain, with the rest obtained from reference TRBV7-2 and TRBJ2-7, is as follows: GAGVSQSPSNKVTEKGKDVELRCDPISGHTALYWYRQSLGQGLEFLIYFQGNSAPDKSGLPSDRFSAERTGGSVSTLTIQRTQQEDSAVYLCASSSHGATYEQYFGPGTRLTVT.

In its sample, this clonotype was seen many times. The rearrangement uses TRBV5-1 and TRBJ2-1; a possible D gene is TRBD2 (6 bases). V was clipped by 0 bases and J by 0 bases, with 16 bases between them. Germline V gives CDR1 SGHRS, CDR2 YFSETQ. The CDR3 loop spans 18 amino acids. The CDR3 loop is CASSLASLAESSYNEQFF. The DNA for the CDR3 is TGCGCCAGCAGCTTGGCCAGTTTAGCGGAGAGCTCCTACAATGAGCAGTTCTTC.

Concerning this clonotype: Being one base from a much bigger clone, this may be a read error. This is likely a read error, given that the CDR3 carries no conserved phenylalanine or tryptophan at its end. The chain employs TRBV29-1 and TRBJ2-1, with 13 bases aligning to TRBD2. Germline CDR1 SQVTM, CDR2 ANQGSEA. The CDR3 is 16 residues long. Trimming at V came to 5 bases and at J to 1 base, leaving 5 bases not matched to a gene. CDR3 in amino acids: CSVRRLAGGSYNEQFL. In nucleotides, the CDR3 is TGCAGCGTTCGAAGACTAGCGGGAGGTTCCTACAATGAGCAGTTCCTC.

This clonotype has just a few counts. This rearrangement joins TRBV20-1 to TRBJ2-7; D remains unclear. V was shortened by 3 bases and J by 2 bases, with 14 bases between the two germline ends. The germline V gene encodes CDR1 DFQATT and CDR2 SNEGSKA (reference sequence). The CDR3 is 14 residues long. This chain's CDR3 is CSASGVSTPYEQYF. The CDR3 DNA is TGCAGTGCTAGTGGGGTTAGCACGCCCTACGAGCAGTACTTC.

This clonotype was picked up a small number of times. This rearrangement joins TRBV14 to TRBJ2-1; tentative D call: TRBD1 (5 bases). Trimming stripped 1 base from V and 7 bases from J, with 17 bases between. The germline gives CDR1 SGHDN, CDR2 FVKESK. The CDR3 covers 16 residues. CDR3 protein: CASSQGEGNRLNEQFF. The CDR3 coding sequence is TGTGCCAGCAGCCAAGGCGAAGGGAACAGGCTTAATGAGCAGTTCTTC.

Ten or more counts support this clonotype. The genes are TRBV10-3 and TRBJ1-5, with D maybe TRBD1 (5 bases). Trimming stripped 2 bases from V and 7 bases from J, with 9 bases between. The CDR3 runs 13 residues. Germline CDR1 reads ENHRY; CDR2 reads SYGVKD. The CDR3 here is CAISEGGDQPQHF. The CDR3 DNA reads as TGTGCCATCAGTGAGGGGGGTGACCAGCCCCAGCATTTT.

This clonotype came up a few times. The chain employs TRBV3-1 and TRBJ2-5; 9 positions agree with TRBD2. V gave up 1 base and J gave up 6 bases; unmatched junction bases: 6. CDR1 and CDR2 (germline): LGHDT, YNNKEL (reference sequence). There are 15 residues in the CDR3. The CDR3 DNA reads TGTGCCAGCAGCCAAGGGCGGGGGGGCCAGAAGACCCAGTACTTC. Its protein product is CASSQGRGGQKTQYF.

The table lists this clonotype with many counts. The chain has TRBV20-1 and TRBJ2-2, with 11 bases matching TRBD2. CDR3 length: 15 amino acids. Germline V CDR1 and CDR2: DFQATT, SNEGSKA (reference sequence). Unmatched junction bases numbered 5, after V lost 3 bases and J lost 5 bases. The CDR3 loop is CSASQRLAGTGELFF. The CDR3 DNA is TGCAGTGCTAGCCAAAGACTAGCGGGAACCGGGGAGCTGTTTTTT.

This clonotype came up a few times. The chain combines TRBV9 with TRBJ1-2; 8 bases agree with TRBD1. The CDR3 consists of 15 residues. Germline CDR1 SGDLS, CDR2 YYNGEE. J lost 2 bases, V lost 1 base, and 4 bases had no gene match. CDR3 in DNA: TGTGCCAGCAGCGTATCAGGGGGCTCCAACTATGGCTACACCTTC. It translates to CASSVSGGSNYGYTF.

This rearrangement joins TRBV12-3 or TRBV12-4 to TRBJ2-7; 12 bases fit TRBD1. V was clipped by 3 bases and J by 5 bases; unmatched bases: 5. The length of the CDR3 is 15 residues. CDR3 sequence reads: CASSLGQGAVHEQYF. The CDR3 bases are TGTGCCAGCAGTTTGGGACAGGGGGCTGTGCACGAGCAGTACTTC.

V and J are TRBV29-1 and TRBJ1-4; no clear D. Germline-derived CDR1 and CDR2 are SQVTM and ANQGSEA. The CDR3 is 14 residues long. The ends were cut back, 7 bases at V and 0 bases at J, with 12 bases in the middle. CDR3 protein: CSAVGRSTNEKLFF. The CDR3 nucleotides are TGCAGCGCCGTAGGTCGGTCAACTAATGAAAAACTGTTTTTT.

Comments on this clonotype: This may come from a read error, since a much larger clone is one base off. The gene calls are TRBV6-1 and TRBJ2-7; 8 nucleotides agree with TRBD1. CDR1 is MNHNS and CDR2 is SASEGT in the germline V gene. CDR3 length: 14 amino acids. Unmatched junction bases numbered 6, after V lost 8 bases and J lost 0 bases. The CDR3 spells CASGSGTGSYEQYF. The CDR3 DNA is TGTGCCAGCGGCTCCGGGACAGGCTCCTACGAGCAGTACTTC.